The clone carrying this T cell receptor beta chain was counted a single time. This specimen comes from a study of blood T cell repertoires in COVID-19. Study-wide context: COVID-19 samples collected from the United States, Italy and Spain covered acute and convalescent phases.

The CDR3 is made up of 18 amino acids. The J segment lost 0 bases and the V segment lost 0 bases, leaving 13 bases of the junction unmatched. Germline V gene sequence: CDR1 GTSNPN, CDR2 SVGIG (reference sequence). Assay used: immunoSEQ multiplex PCR; TCRdb lists only in-frame clones, some missing. The sample includes about 200,000 clones, roughly 90% of them seen just once. This receptor was identified in a woman aged 30 to 39 who had been exposed to COVID-19. This sequence joins TRBV30 and TRBJ1-2; 7 bases are a match to TRBD1. The sequencing sample was made of PBMCs or T cells enriched from blood (not recorded which). The CDR3 sequence is CAWSVLFRTGFTNYGYTF. The CDR3 coding sequence is TGTGCCTGGAGTGTACTCTTCCGGACAGGCTTCACTAACTATGGCTACACCTTC.